A single sample gave rise to the 4 T cell receptor beta chains below, sequenced in a study of T cell changes during pregnancy in multiple sclerosis. Produced via immunoSEQ multiplex PCR; TCRdb's table is partial and in-frame only. The sample contains under 70,000 clones, 90% to 95% of which appear only once. Here the sequenced sample was peripheral blood, taken in the third trimester of pregnancy. The receptors come from a female donor in good health, enrolled as a control in a pregnancy study.

This clone was counted once. The CDR3 bases are TGTGCCATCTCGAGGACACCTAACACCGGGGAGCTGTTTTTT. This sequence encodes CAISRTPNTGELFF. V usage is TRBV5-4 and J usage is TRBJ2-2; D might be TRBD1 (5 bases). The CDR3 spans 14 residues. The V gene lost 9 bases and the J gene lost 2 bases, with 14 bases spanning the gap. Germline CDR1 reads SGHNT; CDR2 reads YYREEE (reference sequence). The variable domain in full, completed from reference TRBV5-4 and TRBJ2-2, reads ETGVTQSPTHLIKTRGQQVTLRCSSQSGHNTVSWYQQALGQGPQFIFQYYREEENGRGNFPPRFSGLQFPNYSSELNVNALELDDSALYLCAISRTPNTGELFFGEGSRLTVL.

The chain is built from TRBV6-1 and TRBJ2-5; 8 nucleotides align to TRBD2. The trim removed 1 base at V and 7 bases at J, leaving 5 bases unmatched. Germline V CDR1 and CDR2: MNHNS, SASEGT. The length of the CDR3 is 14 residues. In DNA, the CDR3 is TGTGCCAGCAGTGAAGGTACCGGGGGGGCGACCCAGTACTTC. It specifies CASSEGTGGATQYF.

This sequence joins TRBV27 and TRBJ2-7, with TRBD1 identical over 7 bases. Germline CDR1 reads MNHEY; CDR2 reads SMNVEV (reference sequence). The CDR3 sequence is 13 residues long. The J segment lost 2 bases and the V segment lost 5 bases, leaving 3 bases of the junction unmatched. DNA for the CDR3: TGTGCCAGCAGTAGACAGGGAGCCTACGAGCAGTACTTC. It encodes CASSRQGAYEQYF.

The chain combines TRBV7-9 with TRBJ2-1; TRBD2 matches at 11 bases. CDR1 SEHNR and CDR2 FQNEAQ come from the germline V gene (reference sequence). V lost 4 bases to trimming and J lost 10 bases; unmatched junction nucleotides: 9. This CDR3 is built from 15 residues. The CDR3 bases are TGTGCCAGCAGCTCCTTCGGGACTAGCGGTGTAGAGCAGTTCTTC. Its protein product is CASSSFGTSGVEQFF.